Listed below are T cell receptor beta chains from one sample, sequenced in a study of PD-1 blockade in classical Hodgkin lymphoma. Method: immunoSEQ multiplex PCR; TCRdb's copy keeps in-frame clones and lacks some. The repertoire includes roughly 61,000 clones, roughly nine tenths of them detected once, and 14% to 15% sits in the top ten. The sequencing used peripheral blood mononuclear cells (PBMCs), collected at baseline. The source of these receptors is a human donor with classical Hodgkin lymphoma. Each CDR3 is given with its conserved first and last residue.

TRBV10-1,15,CASSESASGVTEQYF
TRBV11-2,17,CASSLGLAGGHQETQYF
TRBV2,13,CASYGTAGYGYTF
TRBV7-9,12,CASTHPDPGVFF
TRBV27,16,CASSPLSPGQDYEQYF
TRBV19,15,CASSGRGSGTGELFF
TRBV2,15,CASSEDQGSYNEQFF
TRBV6-5,14,CASSLRVSGYEQYF
TRBV13,15,CASSSGGAGRNEQFF
TRBV10-2,11,CASSESWEQYF
TRBV15,16,CATSSGHGTGRSPLHF
TRBV28,17,CASSPIQGDPSNQPQHF
TRBV7-6,17,CASSLDQTAPEEGTQYF
TRBV6-1,15,CASSERFGGPQPQHF
TRBV2,14,CASSTQGPTDTQYF
TRBV2,15,CASSDGGSPGNTIYF
TRBV4-2,15,CASSHRGQSNTEAFF
TRBV11-2,14,CASSLPESSYEQYF
TRBV10-2,11,CASRRGTEAFF
TRBV2,17,CASSDSFGTLNTGELFF
TRBV2,15,CASRQGGQVLNTIYF
TRBV25-1,15,CASSEYTGTGSEAFF
TRBV7-9,14,CASSLVGGTYEQYF
TRBV19,19,CASSTTLRDRGSPDPVGFF
TRBV5-1,16,CASSLIPQGASYEQYF